These T cell receptor beta chains were read from a single sample in a study of regulatory T cells in long-lasting Graves disease. TCRdb re-derived calls from the multiplex PCR reads in MiXCR, one entry per CDR3 protein. Among some 370,000 distinct CDR3 sequences listed, around 11% were seen once. This sample was shared with a second study, whose subject was T cells in Graves' hyperthyroidism and ophthalmopathy.

The sequencing used peripheral blood mononuclear cells (PBMCs), collected at new diagnosis, from a patient treated with antithyroid drugs. The origin of the receptors is a woman aged 18-35 years with Graves disease. The CDR3 runs from the conserved cysteine through the conserved F or W. Fields, in order: V gene, D gene, clone size, J gene, CDR3 protein, CDR3 DNA. The D gene is left open where the match is weak. Only part of the rows carry a size: once, few, many, or a class if the clone is expanded.

>TRBV6-2/TRBV6-3|-|many|TRBJ2-3
CASSYIGGTDTQYF
TGTGCCAGCAGTTACATCGGAGGCACAGATACGCAGTATTTT
>TRBV20-1|-|many|TRBJ2-3
CSAPLTDTQYF
TGCAGTGCCCCACTTACAGATACGCAGTATTTT
>TRBV6-1|-|many|TRBJ1-1
CASSKGENTEAFF
TGTGCCAGCAGTAAAGGGGAGAACACTGAAGCTTTCTTT
>TRBV2|TRBD1|-|TRBJ1-1
CASSRGGGSTAEAFF
TGTGCCAGCAGCAGGGGGGGGGGGAGTACTGCAGAAGCTTTCTTT
>TRBV13|TRBD1|many|TRBJ1-4
CASSLATGGEKLFF
TGTGCCAGCAGTCTAGCCACAGGGGGAGAAAAACTGTTTTTT
>TRBV5-1|-|many|TRBJ2-7
CASSRQGGYEQYF
TGTGCCAGCAGCAGACAGGGAGGCTACGAGCAGTACTTC
>TRBV27|TRBD1|many|TRBJ2-7
CASSPRAGGYYEQYF
TGTGCCAGCAGCCCAAGGGCAGGGGGTTACTACGAGCAGTACTTC
>TRBV24-1|TRBD2|many|TRBJ2-1
CATSDPRVAGVGEQFF
TGTGCCACCAGTGACCCGCGGGTAGCGGGGGTAGGGGAGCAGTTCTTC
>TRBV4-3|TRBD2|-|TRBJ2-1
CASSQGTRIDEQFF
TGCGCCAGCAGCCAGGGGACTAGGATTGATGAGCAGTTCTTC
>TRBV30|TRBD2|-|TRBJ2-1
CAWSYPGLDNEQFF
TGTGCCTGGAGTTATCCGGGACTAGACAATGAGCAGTTCTTC
>TRBV7-2|-|many|TRBJ2-1
CASGLPGYIRGQFF
TGTGCCAGCGGCCTGCCGGGGTACATCAGGGGGCAGTTCTTC
>TRBV7-6|TRBD2|many|TRBJ2-3
CASSQTSSYTDTQYF
TGTGCCAGCAGCCAGACTAGCAGCTACACAGATACGCAGTATTTT
>TRBV25-1|-|-|TRBJ1-2
CASSGGRYGYTF
TGTGCCAGCAGCGGCGGTCGCTATGGCTACACCTTC
>TRBV20-1|TRBD1|many|TRBJ1-5
CSAADRDRGNQPQHF
TGCAGTGCGGCGGACCGGGACAGGGGCAATCAGCCCCAGCATTTT
>TRBV12-3/TRBV12-4|-|few|TRBJ1-4
CASSPSPEKLFF
TGTGCCAGCAGCCCTTCCCCTGAAAAACTGTTTTTT
>TRBV7-8|TRBD1|many|TRBJ2-1
CASSLPRDRSFHEQFF
TGTGCCAGCAGCTTACCCCGGGACAGGAGCTTCCATGAGCAGTTCTTC
>TRBV5-1|-|many|TRBJ1-2
CASSWMTGASVYGYTF
TGCGCCAGCAGCTGGATGACCGGGGCCTCGGTTTATGGCTACACCTTC
>TRBV4-1|-|many|TRBJ1-1
CASSQGLARGLRNTEAFF
TGCGCCAGCAGCCAAGGTTTAGCGAGAGGGTTGCGGAACACTGAAGCTTTCTTT
>TRBV28|-|-|TRBJ2-7
CASSVPGPVQYF
TGTGCCAGCAGTGTACCGGGACCAGTGCAGTACTTC
>TRBV6-2/TRBV6-3|-|many|TRBJ2-1
CASTSLDEQFF
TGTGCCAGCACGTCCTTGGATGAGCAGTTCTTC
>TRBV11-2|-|many|TRBJ1-2
CASSPGPPFGGYTF
TGTGCCAGCAGCCCCGGGCCTCCATTCGGGGGCTACACCTTC
>TRBV28|TRBD2|many|TRBJ2-1
CASMMAGGLVNEQFF
TGTGCCAGCATGATGGCGGGGGGTTTGGTCAATGAGCAGTTCTTC
>TRBV28|-|many|TRBJ2-7
CAGGTSYEQYF
TGTGCCGGGGGCACGAGCTACGAGCAGTACTTC
>TRBV7-2|TRBD1|many|TRBJ2-1
CASSPRDRALEQFF
TGTGCCAGCAGCCCCCGCGACAGGGCCCTTGAGCAGTTCTTC